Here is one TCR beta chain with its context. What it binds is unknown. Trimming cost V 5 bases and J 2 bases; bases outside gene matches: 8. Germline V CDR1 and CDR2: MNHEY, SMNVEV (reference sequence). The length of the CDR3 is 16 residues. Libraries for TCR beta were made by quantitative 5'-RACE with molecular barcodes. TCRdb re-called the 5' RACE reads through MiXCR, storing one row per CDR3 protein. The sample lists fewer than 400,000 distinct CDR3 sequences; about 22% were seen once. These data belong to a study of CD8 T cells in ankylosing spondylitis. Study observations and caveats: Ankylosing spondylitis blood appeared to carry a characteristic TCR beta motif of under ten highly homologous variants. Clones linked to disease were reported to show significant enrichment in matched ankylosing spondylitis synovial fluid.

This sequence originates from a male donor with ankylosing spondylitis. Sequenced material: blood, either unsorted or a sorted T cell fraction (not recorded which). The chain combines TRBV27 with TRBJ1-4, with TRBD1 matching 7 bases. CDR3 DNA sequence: TGTGCCAGCAGTAAATTACAGGGGACCACTAATGAAAAACTGTTTTTT. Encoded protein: CASSKLQGTTNEKLFF.